This T cell receptor beta chain was recovered during a study of control samples from healthy donors and cancer patients. The CDR3 is 15 amino acids. Germline-derived CDR1 and CDR2 are MNHEY and SMNVEV (reference sequence). V gave up 3 bases and J gave up 2 bases, with 14 bases separating them. Using immunoSEQ multiplex PCR, the repertoire was profiled, and TCRdb retains in-frame clones only, with some absent. The top ten clones hold approximately 39% of a sample with about 120,000 clones, roughly 90% of them seen once. J is TRBJ2-7 and V is TRBV27, with D possibly being TRBD1 (6 bases). The source is a man aged 50-60 years in good health. Sequencing used blood. For the CDR3, the DNA is TGTGCCAGCAGTTTTAGTCCGGACAGAACCTACGAGCAGTACTTC. Its protein is CASSFSPDRTYEQYF.